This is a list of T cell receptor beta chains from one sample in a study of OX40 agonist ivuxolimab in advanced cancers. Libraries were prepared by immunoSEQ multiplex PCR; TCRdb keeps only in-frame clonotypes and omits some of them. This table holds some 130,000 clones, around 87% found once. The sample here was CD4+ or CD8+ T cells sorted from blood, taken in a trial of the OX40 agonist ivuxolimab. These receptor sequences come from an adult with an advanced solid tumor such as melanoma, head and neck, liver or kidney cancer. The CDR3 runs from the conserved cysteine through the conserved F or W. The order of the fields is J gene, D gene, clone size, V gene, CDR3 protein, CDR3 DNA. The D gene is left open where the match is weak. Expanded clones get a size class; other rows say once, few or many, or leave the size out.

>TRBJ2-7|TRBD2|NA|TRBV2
CASTPMGTSGDEQYF
TGTGCCAGCACCCCGATGGGGACTAGCGGAGACGAGCAGTACTTC
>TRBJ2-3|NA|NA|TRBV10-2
CASMSGVGTDTQYF
TGCGCCAGTATGTCGGGTGTAGGCACAGATACGCAGTATTTT
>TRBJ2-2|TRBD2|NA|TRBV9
CASSVASSGGLNTGELFF
TGTGCCAGCAGCGTAGCCTCTAGCGGGGGGCTAAACACCGGGGAGCTGTTTTTT
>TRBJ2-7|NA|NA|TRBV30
CAWTQRGAHEQYF
TGTGCCTGGACGCAGAGGGGGGCCCACGAGCAGTACTTC
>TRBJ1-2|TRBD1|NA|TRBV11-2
CASSLGGGRGNYGYTF
TGTGCCAGCAGCTTGGGTGGCGGCAGGGGGAACTATGGCTACACCTTC
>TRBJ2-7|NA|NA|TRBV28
CASRDGAYEQYF
TGTGCCAGCAGAGACGGCGCCTACGAGCAGTACTTC
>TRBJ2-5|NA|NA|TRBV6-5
CASGRGQETQYF
TGTGCCAGCGGACGGGGGCAAGAGACCCAGTACTTC
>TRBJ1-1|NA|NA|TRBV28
CASRLADGGASTEAFF
TGTGCCAGCAGGTTAGCTGATGGGGGCGCGAGCACTGAAGCTTTCTTT
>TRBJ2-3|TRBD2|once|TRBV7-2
CASRLAGGPDTQYF
TGTGCCAGCAGACTAGCGGGGGGACCAGATACGCAGTATTTT
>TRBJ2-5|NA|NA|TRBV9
CASSPMGPQETQYF
TGTGCCAGCAGCCCGATGGGGCCCCAAGAGACCCAGTACTTC
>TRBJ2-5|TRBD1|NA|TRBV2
CASERTGGAETQYF
TGTGCCAGCGAAAGGACAGGAGGAGCAGAGACCCAGTACTTC
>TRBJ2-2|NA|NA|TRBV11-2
CASSLDEWGRVNTGELFF
TGTGCCAGCAGCTTAGACGAGTGGGGGAGAGTCAACACCGGGGAGCTGTTTTTT
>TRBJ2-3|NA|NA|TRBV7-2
CASNPGQSTDTQYF
TGTGCCAGCAACCCGGGACAAAGCACAGATACGCAGTATTTT
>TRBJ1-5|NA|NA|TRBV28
CASSSGAINQPQHF
TGTGCCAGCAGTTCAGGGGCTATCAATCAGCCCCAGCATTTT
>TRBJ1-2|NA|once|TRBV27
CASSPREGRIDYGYTF
TGTGCCAGCAGTCCCCGAGAGGGGAGAATAGACTATGGCTACACCTTC
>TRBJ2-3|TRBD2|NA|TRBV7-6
CASSSGGRGTDTQYF
TGTGCCAGCAGCTCGGGGGGGCGCGGCACAGATACGCAGTATTTT
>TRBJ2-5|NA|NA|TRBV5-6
CASSLPSQETQYF
TGTGCCAGCAGCTTGCCGAGCCAGGAGACCCAGTACTTC
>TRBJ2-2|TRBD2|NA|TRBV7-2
CASSPPAGGTGELFF
TGTGCCAGCAGCCCCCCAGCGGGGGGCACCGGGGAGCTGTTTTTT
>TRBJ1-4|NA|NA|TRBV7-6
CASSLGQGNEKLFF
TGTGCCAGCAGCTTAGGGCAGGGGAATGAAAAACTGTTTTTT
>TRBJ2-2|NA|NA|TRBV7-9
CASSPQGGTGELFF
TGTGCCAGCAGCCCTCAGGGAGGTACCGGGGAGCTGTTTTTT
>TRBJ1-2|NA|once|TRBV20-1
CSPGQGYGYTF
TGCAGCCCCGGGCAGGGCTATGGCTACACCTTC
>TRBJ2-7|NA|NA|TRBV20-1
CSAKGFGEQYF
TGCAGTGCTAAAGGGTTTGGCGAGCAGTACTTC
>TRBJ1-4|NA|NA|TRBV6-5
CASSYSNEKLFF
TGTGCCAGCAGTTACTCCAATGAAAAACTGTTTTTT
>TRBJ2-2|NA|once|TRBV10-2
CASSEPSVRELFF
TGCGCCAGCAGTGAGCCTAGCGTCAGGGAGCTGTTTTTT
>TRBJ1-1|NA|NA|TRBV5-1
CASSLGGTMNTEAFF
TGCGCCAGCAGCTTGGGGGGCACAATGAACACTGAAGCTTTCTTT
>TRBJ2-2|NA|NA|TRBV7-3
CASSMLNTGELFF
TGTGCCAGCAGTATGCTGAACACCGGGGAGCTGTTTTTT
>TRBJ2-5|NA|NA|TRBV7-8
CASSVARDTLRETQYF
TGTGCCAGCAGCGTCGCGAGGGACACCCTCCGGGAGACCCAGTACTTC
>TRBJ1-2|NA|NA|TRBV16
CASSQLPGQGNYGYTF
TGTGCCAGCAGCCAGCTTCCTGGGCAGGGGAACTATGGCTACACCTTC
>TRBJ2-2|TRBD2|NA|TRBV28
CASSFQRGNTGELFF
TGTGCCAGCAGTTTCCAGCGGGGGAACACCGGGGAGCTGTTTTTT
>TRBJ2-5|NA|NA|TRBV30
CASEQGGSGTQYF
TGTGCCAGTGAACAGGGGGGGTCGGGGACCCAGTACTTC
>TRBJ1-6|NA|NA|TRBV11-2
CASSFGNSYNSPLHF
TGTGCCAGCAGCTTCGGAAACTCCTATAATTCACCCCTCCACTTT
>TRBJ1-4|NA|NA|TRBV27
CASTRGGLNEKLFF
TGTGCCAGCACCCGGGGCGGGCTTAATGAAAAACTGTTTTTT
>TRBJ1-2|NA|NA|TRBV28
CASSSPTRPYGYTF
TGTGCCAGCAGTTCCCCAACCAGGCCTTATGGCTACACCTTC
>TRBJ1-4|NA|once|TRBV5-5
CASSLLRGVNEKLFF
TGTGCCAGCAGCTTGCTGCGCGGGGTTAATGAAAAACTGTTTTTT
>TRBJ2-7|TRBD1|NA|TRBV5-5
CASSRDRPREEQYF
TGTGCCAGCAGCAGGGACAGGCCCAGGGAAGAGCAGTACTTC
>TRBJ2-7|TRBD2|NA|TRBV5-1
CASSSRGSGVYEQYF
TGCGCCAGCAGCTCCCGGGGTAGCGGGGTCTACGAGCAGTACTTC
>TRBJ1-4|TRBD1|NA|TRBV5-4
CASSFQGAGNEKLFF
TGTGCCAGCAGCTTCCAGGGGGCTGGTAATGAAAAACTGTTTTTT
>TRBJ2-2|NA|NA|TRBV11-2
CASSWLFRGELFF
TGTGCCAGCAGCTGGTTGTTCCGCGGGGAGCTGTTTTTT
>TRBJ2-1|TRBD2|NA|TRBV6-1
CASSGETSGGHEQFF
TGTGCCAGCAGTGGGGAGACTAGCGGGGGTCATGAGCAGTTCTTC
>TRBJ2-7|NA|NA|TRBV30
CAWSAGTGLGGEQYF
TGTGCCTGGAGTGCAGGGACGGGGCTGGGGGGCGAGCAGTACTTC
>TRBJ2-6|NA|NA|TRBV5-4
CASSPDSDSGANVLTF
TGTGCCAGCAGCCCCGACAGCGACTCTGGGGCCAACGTCCTGACTTTC